This entry concerns a single T cell receptor beta chain. Its specificity is not known. The data derive from a study of cytomegalovirus exposure and HLA in healthy donors. About the study: The approximately 120 validation repertoires, a later analysis reported, used the same platform as the approximately 700 first-cohort repertoires.

Unmatched junction bases numbered 3, after V lost 8 bases and J lost 6 bases. Germline CDR1 PRHDT, CDR2 FYEKMQ (reference sequence). The CDR3 has 12 amino acids. Study-level findings and limits: In the roughly 120 validation repertoires, more than 85% of cluster scores exceeded 0, per a later analysis.

TCRdb keeps only in-frame clones here, not all; method: immunoSEQ multiplex PCR. The table lists about 180,000 clones, around 84% of them singletons, with approximately 16% in the top ten. The rearrangement joins TRBV13 to TRBJ2-3; TRBD2 aligns across 9 bases. Sequencing was performed on PBMCs. This sequence was found in a man aged 18 to 30 in good health and CMV-seropositive. CDR3 sequence: CASGGGADTQYF. In nucleotides, the CDR3 is TGTGCCAGCGGCGGGGGGGCCGATACGCAGTATTTT.